This T cell receptor beta chain was sequenced in a study of shared clonotypes between healthy human individuals (dated by TCRdb to the early 2020s). Study-level background: The cohort comprised two women and three men aged 18 to 49 years. To estimate repertoire size and how much clonotype sharing occurs between individuals, the study deeply sequenced the blood TCR repertoires of several healthy adults. Per donor, leukapheresis produced somewhere between about 0.94 and 9.5 billion PBMCs. Libraries were prepared and TCR repertoires were sequenced by different laboratories using diverse techniques, in order to increase sequencing depth and limit assay-specific biases. For each donor, three plates each were used for CD4 naive and CD4 memory, two plates were used for CD8 naive, and one plate was used for CD8 memory. Beyond this particular receptor, the publication reports: Naive subsets generally had larger estimated clonotype richness than memory subsets. Sampling was limited to blood, and TCR repertoires in tissue likely differ from TCR repertoires in blood. Even with the large sequencing depth, rarefaction of the sorted-subset datasets indicated that sequencing was incomplete. Based on pairwise subsampling, the degree of clonotype sharing among donors was expected to be affected by sequencing depth. Clonotypes shared by all four sorted-subset donors showed higher generation probabilities than non-shared clonotypes. About 4.5% of naive CD4, 3.5% of naive CD8, about 2.5% of memory CD4, and around 0.4% of memory CD8 clonotypes were shared across four donors. The genetic and exposure-history diversity represented was limited by the small number of donors.

The donors were healthy, HIV-negative adults with no recently reported acute infections or vaccinations. Every donor was a Caucasian adult residing in Nashville, Tennessee, USA. CD4+ T cells were enriched through magnetic negative selection, after which naive cells were positively selected on CD45RA and the remaining negative fraction served as the memory subset. Blood was collected by leukapheresis, and PBMCs were isolated by Ficoll-Histopaque density gradient centrifugation and then cryopreserved in liquid nitrogen vapor phase. Analytical flow cytometry was used to check the purity and quantity of each magnetically sorted T cell population. From each sorted fraction, genomic DNA was isolated and quantified by UV absorbance on a Nanodrop 2000c. Using the deep immunoSEQ assay, multiplex PCR amplified TCR CDR3 regions from genomic DNA. Extracted genomic DNA from each cell subset was distributed evenly across all wells of several immunoSEQ 96-well plates, and each plate was treated as a replicate. For sorted subsets, each replicate PCR was loaded with roughly 200 ng genomic DNA, equivalent to some 27,000 T cell genomes. Purified libraries were measured with a Qubit 3.0 fluorometer, size-checked on a Bioanalyzer 2100, and measured again with the KAPA Library Quantification kit. Each immunoSEQ 96-well plate was sequenced on its own single-read 150-cycle Illumina NextSeq 550 flow cell. Regarding the original processing steps: The immunoSEQ output contained only junctional sequences without quality scores, so filtering could not match that applied to full-length reads. Sequences were annotated with PyIR, a Python wrapper for IgBLAST v1.9, and V/J genes and CDR3 were assigned using IMGT germline references. Reads were filtered out if the reads had weak V/J assignments (E-value above 1e-6), no CDR3, stop codons, out-of-frame junctions, or ambiguous translated residues. A V3J clonotype was defined by an identical inferred V gene, J gene, and CDR3 amino acid sequence. To compute the percentage overlap between repertoires, the number of shared unique clonotypes was divided by the size of the smaller repertoire. Richness of each repertoire was evaluated using RTK rarefaction, the Chao1 estimator, and Recon v2.1 estimates of unobserved clonotypes. Generation probabilities for all TCRbeta clonotypes obtained by the gDNA method from a few donors were computed using OLGA. The table was pulled from immuneACCESS by TCRdb, which kept in-frame rearrangements only. Such tables lose some clones; where checked, under half of the loss comes from unresolved V genes, and the rest has no known cause. D and trimming come from the DNA, and the V and J calls and clone size come from that table. The sample table holds roughly 2.4 million clones, of which roughly 95% were seen once. In total, the top ten clones hold around 0.13% of the sample.

Details on this clone: What this receptor recognizes is not known. Per-nucleotide qualities are absent, and no much larger clonotype sits a single base away.

V and J are truncated by 0 bases and 7 bases respectively, leaving an intervening sequence of 14 bases. CDR1 and CDR2 (SNHLY, FYNNEI) derive from the germline V gene. Counted from cysteine to phenylalanine, this CDR3 has 15 amino acids. This entry keeps only the CDR3 DNA: 45 bases, framed from base 1. The sequence was obtained from a man between 18 and 35 years old in good health. The chain employs TRBV2 and TRBJ2-3, with no reliable assignment of the D segment. The sequencing input was naive CD4+ T cells sorted from blood. The sample's cell subset or site, from its label and the paper: CD45RA+ positively selected. The nucleotide sequence reads TGTGCCAGCAGTGAAGCAGGCGCCCCCTTAAATACGCAGTATTTT. Protein translation: CASSEAGAPLNTQYF.